Below, 17 T cell receptor beta chains from the same sample are listed, as sequenced in a study of cytomegalovirus exposure and HLA in healthy donors. With 60 Vbeta and 13 Jbeta primers, the PCR was carried out. Clones were sequenced by immunoSEQ multiplex PCR, and TCRdb holds only the in-frame ones, with some missing. The table has approximately 120,000 clones, approximately 71% seen once. Sample: PBMCs. These TCRs come from a woman aged 70-85 years in good health and CMV-seropositive.

The chain combines TRBV7-2 with TRBJ2-7; 10 nucleotides agree with TRBD2. Germline CDR1 and CDR2: SGHTA and FQGNSA. The CDR3 sequence is 15 residues long. V dropped 5 bases and J dropped 5; count of bases not matched to a gene: 9. The CDR3 sequence is CASSPFSGGLDEQYF. The CDR3 DNA sequence: TGTGCCAGCAGCCCCTTTAGCGGGGGGCTGGACGAGCAGTACTTC.

This rearrangement joins TRBV6-5 to TRBJ2-7; TRBD1 aligns across 11 bases. Trimming cost V 4 bases and J 2 bases; bases outside gene matches: 4. The CDR3 is 15 residues long. From germline, CDR1 is MNHEY and CDR2 SVGAGI. The chain's CDR3 is CASSSGTGGTYEQYF. CDR3 DNA: TGTGCCAGCAGTTCCGGGACAGGGGGAACCTACGAGCAGTACTTC.

This sequence joins TRBV2 and TRBJ1-6; 7 positions agree with TRBD1. V gave up 4 bases and J gave up 8 bases; unmatched junction bases: 8. Germline CDR1 SNHLY, CDR2 FYNNEI. The CDR3 runs 15 residues. The CDR3: CASSVGQRGYSPLHF. CDR3 DNA sequence: TGTGCCAGCAGTGTGGGACAGAGAGGATATTCACCCCTCCACTTT.

The chain recombines TRBV6-1 with TRBJ1-2; 9 bases map to TRBD1. Germline V gene data show CDR1 as MNHNS and CDR2 as SASEGT. Losses at the gene ends were 3 bases for V and 4 bases for J; bases not matched to a gene: 0. This CDR3 spans 13 amino acids. The CDR3 bases are TGTGCCAGCAGTGAGACAGGGGGCTATGGCTACACCTTC. This encodes CASSETGGYGYTF.

The chain employs TRBV27 and TRBJ1-5; possibly TRBD1 for D (6 bases). Trimming cost V 2 bases and J 2 bases, with 10 bases left between them. Germline assignment: CDR1 MNHEY and CDR2 SMNVEV (reference sequence). The CDR3 has 15 residues. Here the CDR3 reads CASSLHRAGNQPQHF. Here the CDR3 DNA reads TGTGCCAGCAGTTTACACAGGGCGGGCAATCAGCCCCAGCATTTT.

The J gene is TRBJ2-5, the V gene TRBV6-5; maybe TRBD2 (5 bases). CDR3 length equals 15 residues. Germline assignment: CDR1 MNHEY and CDR2 SVGAGI. V gave up 1 base and J gave up 2 bases, with 11 bases separating them. The CDR3 nucleotides read TGTGCCAGCAGTTACTTTAGCGCGAAGCAAGAGACCCAGTACTTC. It is translated as CASSYFSAKQETQYF.

This clone was detected only once. The rearrangement uses TRBV4-2 and TRBJ1-1, with D maybe TRBD1 (6 bases). The CDR3 loop spans 13 amino acids. V gave up 1 base and J gave up 11 bases, with 14 bases separating them. Germline V lookup: CDR1 LGHNA, CDR2 YNFKEQ. The CDR3 DNA reads TGTGCCAGCAGCCAAGTACAGGGTGAGGGGGCTTTCTTT. Amino acids: CASSQVQGEGAFF.

The chain carries TRBV2 and TRBJ2-5; the match to TRBD1 covers 7 bases. Germline V gene data show CDR1 as SNHLY and CDR2 as FYNNEI. V was clipped by 7 bases and J by 10 bases; unmatched bases: 12. The CDR3 consists of 13 residues. CDR3 region: CASTWTGRDSQYF. In DNA form, the CDR3 reads TGTGCCAGCACTTGGACAGGACGGGACAGCCAGTACTTC. Variable domain in full (rest from reference TRBV2 and TRBJ2-5): EPEVTQTPSHQVTQMGQEVILRCVPISNHLYFYWYRQILGQKVEFLVSFYNNEISEKSEIFDDQFSVERPDGSNFTLKIRSTKLEDSAMYFCASTWTGRDSQYFGPGTRLLVL.

V is TRBV6-5 and J is TRBJ1-3, with D unclear. The V end was cut by 5 bases, the J end by 1 base, with 6 bases between. The CDR3 is 13 residues long. Looked up from germline, CDR1 is MNHEY and CDR2 is SVGAGI. CDR3 nucleotides: TGTGCCAGCAGTCGAGCTTCTGGAAACACCATATATTTT. Its protein is CASSRASGNTIYF.

The chain joins TRBV5-4 to TRBJ1-4; weak D call: TRBD1 (6 bases). The CDR3 covers 15 residues. V was pared by 4 bases and J by 3 bases, with 13 bases between. CDR1 SGHNT and CDR2 YYREEE come from the germline V gene (reference sequence). CDR3 region: CASSDRGGPNEKLFF. DNA of the CDR3: TGTGCCAGCAGCGATAGGGGGGGGCCTAATGAAAAACTGTTTTTT.

This clone was observed a few times. V is TRBV5-1 and J is TRBJ2-1; 7 positions match TRBD2. CDR3 length: 16 amino acids. Germline-derived CDR1 and CDR2 are SGHRS and YFSETQ. After removal of 0 bases from V and 7 bases from J, the junction contained 10 bases not matched to a gene. CDR3 region: CASSLASAGVGNEQFF. The DNA for the CDR3 is TGCGCCAGCAGCTTGGCTTCTGCGGGGGTTGGTAATGAGCAGTTCTTC.

The table lists this clone with a few counts. The rearrangement joins TRBV6-5 to TRBJ2-7, with 7 bases fitting TRBD1. The CDR3 runs 12 residues. J lost 7 bases, V lost 9 bases, and 9 bases had no gene match. The V gene's germline CDR1 is MNHEY and CDR2 SVGAGI. DNA for the CDR3: TGTGCCAGGGGACAGCAGCTGGGAGAGCAGTACTTC. Its protein product is CARGQQLGEQYF.

In its sample, this clone was seen a few times. The CDR3 region is CASSIEGEAFF. CDR3 bases: TGTGCCAGTAGTATCGAGGGTGAAGCTTTCTTT. This chain connects TRBV19 to TRBJ1-1, with no clear D. In germline, CDR1 is LNHDA, CDR2 SQIVND (reference sequence). This CDR3 has 11 residues. Trimming took off 3 bases at V and 7 bases at J, with 6 bases between the two ends. The whole variable domain, filled in from reference TRBV19 and TRBJ1-1, reads DGGITQSPKYLFRKEGQNVTLSCEQNLNHDAMYWYRQDPGQGLRLIYYSQIVNDFQKGDIAEGYSVSREKKESFPLTVTSAQKNPTAFYLCASSIEGEAFFGQGTRLTVV.

This clone was seen only a few times. The chain has TRBV6-5 and TRBJ2-5; a possible D gene is TRBD2 (6 bases). Germline CDR1 MNHEY, CDR2 SVGAGI. This CDR3 has 15 amino acids. Trimming pared 4 bases from V and 9 bases from J, leaving 21 bases between. DNA of the CDR3: TGTGCCAGCAGTTCGTCCTGGGGCGGGGAGACGGCCCAGTACTTC. The encoded protein is CASSSSWGGETAQYF.

This clone was recorded once. The chain couples TRBV5-1 to TRBJ1-6; possibly TRBD1 for D (6 bases). This CDR3 has 15 residues. Per germline, CDR1 SGHRS and CDR2 YFSETQ. Trimming removed 4 bases from V and 4 bases from J, with 12 bases in between. The DNA of the CDR3 is TGCGCCAGCAGCGCTACAGGGAGTTATAATTCACCCCTCCACTTT. This codes for CASSATGSYNSPLHF.

The V gene is TRBV6-4, the J gene TRBJ2-1, with TRBD2 as a possible D gene (7 bases). V lost 5 bases and J 2 bases, leaving 13 bases between the germline ends. In germline, CDR1 is MRHNA, CDR2 SNTAGT. The CDR3 is made up of 15 amino acids. CDR3 loop: CASSRWGGPYNEQFF. The CDR3 DNA reads TGTGCCAGCAGTCGGTGGGGGGGGCCCTACAATGAGCAGTTCTTC.

This clone showed up just a few times. The rearrangement uses TRBV13 and TRBJ1-1; TRBD1 aligns across 10 bases. The trim removed 4 bases at V and 4 bases at J, leaving 3 bases unmatched. Germline loops: CDR1 PRHDT, CDR2 FYEKMQ (reference sequence). CDR3 length: 14 residues. The CDR3 nucleotides read TGTGCCAGCAGCTCCCGGGACAGGGGCACTGAAGCTTTCTTT. Encoded protein: CASSSRDRGTEAFF.